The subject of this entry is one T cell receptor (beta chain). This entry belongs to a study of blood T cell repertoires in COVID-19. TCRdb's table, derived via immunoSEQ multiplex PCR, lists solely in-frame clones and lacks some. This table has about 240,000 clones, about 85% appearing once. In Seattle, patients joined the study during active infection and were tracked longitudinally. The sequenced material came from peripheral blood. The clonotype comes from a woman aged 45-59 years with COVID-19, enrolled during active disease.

This CDR3 is CASSLLGLQGVDTQYF. The DNA for the CDR3 is TGTGCCAGCAGTTTATTAGGGCTACAGGGCGTAGATACGCAGTATTTT. The chain has TRBV27 and TRBJ2-3; tentative D call: TRBD1 (6 bases). Germline lookup yields CDR1 MNHEY and CDR2 SMNVEV (reference sequence). With 1 base removed from V and 5 bases from J, the gap between germline ends came to 16 bases. The CDR3 consists of 16 residues.